This T cell receptor beta chain was captured in a study of T cell responses to AZD1222 COVID-19 vaccine. V lost 3 bases, J lost 3 bases, and 15 bases stayed unmatched. This CDR3 has 18 residues. Germline V CDR1 and CDR2: MNHNS, SASEGT. Findings and limits, study-wide: Donor demographics were predominantly white British with a female majority; clonal diversity may be underestimated. Seropositive at baseline were only 5 to 7 AZD1222 recipients. Epitopes outside B.1.351 and B.1.1.7 mutated regions reportedly drew nearly half of spike TCRs.

Clones were read by immunoSEQ multiplex PCR, and TCRdb kept only the in-frame ones, dropping some. Here the sample spans roughly 110,000 clones, about 90% being singletons. A word on this clone: Its antigen is not identified.

The chain carries TRBV6-1 and TRBJ1-2; TRBD1 matches at 8 bases. The source material was peripheral blood, sampled on day 0 of AZD1222 vaccination. The sequence was collected from an adult in good health. This chain's CDR3 is CASSEAIPQGVSYYGYTF. The DNA for the CDR3 is TGTGCCAGCAGTGAGGCTATTCCACAGGGGGTCTCTTACTATGGCTACACCTTC.